This T cell receptor (beta chain) derives from a study of regulatory T cells in long-lasting Graves disease. Study outcomes and limitations: Favoring TRBV28, TRBJ1-2 and TRBJ2-5 was a feature seen in persistent disease. Accuracy may have suffered from the small sample size.

There are a few counts of this clonotype. Its antigen is unknown. CDR3 length: 16 residues. Germline loops: CDR1 SGHTA, CDR2 FQGTGA. Unmatched junction bases numbered 11, after V lost 4 bases and J lost 7 bases. For TCR beta, libraries came from iRepertoire HTBI primers and Arm-PCR of CDR3 regions. Using its own MiXCR run on the multiplex PCR reads, TCRdb lists one record per CDR3 protein. Of about 440,000 distinct CDR3 sequences listed, roughly 15% were seen once; the top ten hold approximately 11%. Noted time point: newly diagnosed GD, antithyroid drugs for less than 3 months. Construction of the TCR library relied on RNA isolated from PBMCs. Patient provenance is recorded as an endocrinology department in Xi'an, China. The sample also formed part of further work on T cells in Graves' hyperthyroidism and ophthalmopathy.

This receptor was identified in a woman aged 25 to 39 with Graves disease. The chain uses TRBV7-3 and TRBJ1-4; 8 bases agree with TRBD1. The sequencing used peripheral blood mononuclear cells (PBMCs), collected at new diagnosis, from a patient treated with antithyroid drugs. In DNA form, the CDR3 reads TGTGCCAGCAGCTCAAAACTCAGGGGGCGCAGTGAAAAACTGTTTTTT. It codes for CASSSKLRGRSEKLFF.